The sequence of this TCR beta chain was determined in a study of blood T cell repertoires in COVID-19. In the study overall: Whether acute or convalescent, the COVID-19 samples came from the United States, Italy and Spain. From T cells, B-cell-depleted T cells, or PBMCs came the material, which was cDNA or gDNA.

How the authors handled the data: Amplification with reference gene primers provided the estimates of nucleated cell counts. Repertoires were generated with immunoSEQ multiplex PCR, while TCRdb's copy carries only in-frame clones and drops some. V, J and clone size derive from that table, while D and trimming were established from the DNA sequence. The repertoire has just over 300,000 clones, about nine tenths of them found once; the top ten carry roughly 2.3%. With 2 bases removed from V and 2 bases from J, the gap between germline ends came to 7 bases. The CDR3 runs to 13 residues. The V call is TRBV12-3 or TRBV12-4, the J call TRBJ2-7, with D hard to call. The sample consisted of peripheral blood. This sequence originates from a man aged 18 to 29 with active or convalescent COVID-19. The CDR3 loop is CASSLSDTYEQYF. The CDR3 region has the DNA TGTGCCAGCAGTTTATCAGACACCTACGAGCAGTACTTC.